These 15 T cell receptor beta chains were sequenced from one sample in a study of T-cell reconstitution after alpha-beta-depleted transplantation in children. Library preparation (for TCRbeta) was performed with unique molecular identifiers. TCRdb analysed the PCR reads with MiXCR anew, one entry per CDR3 protein. In the table there are around 240,000 distinct CDR3 sequences, approximately 9.7% of which are singletons. Sequencing used PBMCs from the stem cell graft donor, obtained from the stem cell graft. The receptors shown here come from a human donor who donated a stem cell graft to a child with SCID.

There are many counts of this clonotype. The chain is built from TRBV6-1 and TRBJ2-1; 7 nucleotides match TRBD2. Germline V gene sequence: CDR1 MNHNS, CDR2 SASEGT. This CDR3 has 14 residues. J lost 6 bases, V lost 5 bases, and 7 bases had no gene match. The CDR3: CASSRLADLNEQFF. The CDR3 nucleotides read TGTGCCAGCAGTCGCCTAGCGGACCTCAATGAGCAGTTCTTC.

At least ten counts were recorded for this clonotype. J is TRBJ1-1 and V is TRBV20-1; D is undetermined. CDR1 and CDR2 from the germline V gene are DFQATT and SNEGSKA (reference sequence). This CDR3 contains 14 residues. V lost 1 base and J lost 0, with 9 bases in between. CDR3 nucleotides: TGCAGTGCTAGAGGAGGAGGTATGAACACTGAAGCTTTCTTT. Amino acid sequence: CSARGGGMNTEAFF.

The rearrangement links TRBV19 to TRBJ2-1; no clear D gene. V was pared by 6 bases and J by 5 bases, with 14 bases between. The germline CDR1 and CDR2 sequences are LNHDA and SQIVND (reference sequence). This CDR3 has 14 amino acids. CDR3 residues: CASSSDLLNNEQFF. CDR3 DNA: TGTGCCAGTAGCTCTGACCTTCTAAACAATGAGCAGTTCTTC.

This clonotype was observed at least ten times. This chain joins TRBV20-1 and TRBJ2-7; D is unresolved. The CDR3 length is 14 residues. Germline CDR1 and CDR2: DFQATT and SNEGSKA (reference sequence). V shed 0 bases and J shed 4 bases, with 13 bases lying between them. CDR3 sequence reads: CSARDYADRYEQYF. As DNA, the CDR3 is TGCAGTGCTAGAGATTATGCGGACCGGTACGAGCAGTACTTC.

This clonotype was seen at least ten times. V and J are TRBV7-2 and TRBJ1-4; D is ambiguous. Per germline, CDR1 SGHTA and CDR2 FQGNSA. V was clipped by 5 bases and J by 10 bases, with 23 bases between them. This CDR3 comprises 16 residues. CDR3 in amino acids: CASSPASGVSGGKLFF. CDR3 in DNA: TGTGCCAGCAGCCCAGCAAGTGGGGTTTCAGGAGGAAAACTGTTTTTT. The full variable domain, with the rest looked up from reference TRBV7-2 and TRBJ1-4, is GAGVSQSPSNKVTEKGKDVELRCDPISGHTALYWYRQSLGQGLEFLIYFQGNSAPDKSGLPSDRFSAERTGGSVSTLTIQRTQQEDSAVYLCASSPASGVSGGKLFFGSGTQLSVL.

In its sample, this clonotype was seen many times. The rearrangement uses TRBV12-3 or TRBV12-4 and TRBJ1-2; D is unresolved. The CDR3 contains 17 residues. Trimming shortened V by 1 base and J by 1 base, and 16 bases separated the two germline ends. In DNA form, the CDR3 reads TGTGCCAGCAGTTTAGTCGTGGGGAGCAGGAGTAACTATGGCTACACCTTC. Its translation is CASSLVVGSRSNYGYTF.

This clonotype was found many times. The CDR3 sequence is CATTRATGELFF. The CDR3 DNA reads as TGTGCCACCACGCGAGCTACCGGGGAGCTGTTTTTT. The V and J genes are TRBV19 and TRBJ2-2, with D unresolved. The V and J ends lost 10 bases and 5 bases respectively, with 11 bases between them. The CDR3 covers 12 residues. Germline V gene data show CDR1 as LNHDA and CDR2 as SQIVND (reference sequence).

In its sample, this clonotype was seen many times. This sequence joins TRBV5-1 and TRBJ1-6, with 10 bases fitting TRBD1. V was pared by 0 bases and J by 11 bases, with 11 bases of the junction left unmatched. The CDR3 has 17 amino acids. CDR1 and CDR2 (germline): SGHRS, YFSETQ. CDR3 sequence reads: CASSLANSGTGDPPLHF. The CDR3, as DNA: TGCGCCAGCAGCTTGGCCAACTCCGGGACAGGGGATCCACCCCTCCACTTT.

The chain has TRBV5-1 and TRBJ1-2, with TRBD1 identical over 10 bases. V lost 3 bases and J lost 7; bases outside the gene matches: 12. Germline CDR1 reads SGHRS; CDR2 reads YFSETQ. This CDR3 has 16 amino acids. The CDR3 loop is CASSSISGTGEGGYTF. CDR3 nucleotide sequence: TGCGCCAGCAGCTCAATCTCCGGGACAGGGGAGGGTGGCTACACCTTC.

This clonotype was counted ten times or more. This rearrangement joins TRBV3-1 to TRBJ2-3, with D possibly TRBD1 on 6 matching bases. V was trimmed by 4 bases and J by 1 base, leaving 18 bases between them. CDR3 size: 17 residues. Looked up from germline, CDR1 is LGHDT and CDR2 is YNNKEL (reference sequence). CDR3 nucleotides: TGTGCCAGCAGCCTCCACCAAACAGGGAGAGGCACAGATACGCAGTATTTT. It translates to CASSLHQTGRGTDTQYF.

This clonotype has at least ten counts. The rearrangement uses TRBV7-2 and TRBJ2-7; D call uncertain. The germline gives CDR1 SGHTA, CDR2 FQGNSA. This CDR3 is built from 14 residues. V lost 2 bases and J lost 3, with 11 bases in between. CDR3 DNA sequence: TGTGCCAGCAGCTTAAATCCCGGAAGCTACGAGCAGTACTTC. Translation: CASSLNPGSYEQYF. Filled out from reference TRBV7-2 and TRBJ2-7, the complete variable domain reads GAGVSQSPSNKVTEKGKDVELRCDPISGHTALYWYRQSLGQGLEFLIYFQGNSAPDKSGLPSDRFSAERTGGSVSTLTIQRTQQEDSAVYLCASSLNPGSYEQYFGPGTRLTVT.

This clonotype showed up many times. The chain recombines TRBV7-8 with TRBJ2-2, with 11 bases matching TRBD2. Trimming at V came to 5 bases and at J to 1 base, leaving 3 bases not matched to a gene. This CDR3 is 16 amino acids long. CDR1 and CDR2 from the germline V gene are SGHVS and FQNEAQ. Here the CDR3 reads CASSTTSGGNTGELFF. The CDR3 DNA reads TGTGCCAGCAGCACCACTAGCGGGGGGAACACCGGGGAGCTGTTTTTT.

This clonotype was counted many times. The V gene is TRBV20-1, the J gene TRBJ2-7, with a weak D call TRBD1 (6 bases). The V and J ends lost 6 bases and 3 bases respectively, with 12 bases between them. Germline CDR1 and CDR2: DFQATT and SNEGSKA (reference sequence). The CDR3 contains 12 residues. DNA of the CDR3: TGCAGTGCAACCGGGACATACTACGAGCAGTACTTC. The encoded protein is CSATGTYYEQYF.

This clonotype has just a few counts. The chain couples TRBV18 to TRBJ1-5, with D unclear. The germline V gene has CDR1 KGHSH and CDR2 LQKENI. The V gene lost 3 bases and the J gene lost 6 bases, with 9 bases spanning the gap. The CDR3 has 13 residues. In DNA, the CDR3 is TGTGCCAGCTCACCTGAAGGTGTTCAGCCCCAGCATTTT. This translates into CASSPEGVQPQHF.

This clonotype has a count of ten or more. V usage is TRBV7-3 and J usage is TRBJ2-3; D unresolved. CDR1 and CDR2 (germline): SGHTA, FQGTGA. The CDR3 loop spans 13 amino acids. Between the trimmed V and J ends, which lost 1 base and 5 bases, there was a span of 7 bases. The CDR3, as DNA: TGTGCCAGCAGCTTAAACCGTGGAGATACGCAGTATTTT. This translates into CASSLNRGDTQYF.